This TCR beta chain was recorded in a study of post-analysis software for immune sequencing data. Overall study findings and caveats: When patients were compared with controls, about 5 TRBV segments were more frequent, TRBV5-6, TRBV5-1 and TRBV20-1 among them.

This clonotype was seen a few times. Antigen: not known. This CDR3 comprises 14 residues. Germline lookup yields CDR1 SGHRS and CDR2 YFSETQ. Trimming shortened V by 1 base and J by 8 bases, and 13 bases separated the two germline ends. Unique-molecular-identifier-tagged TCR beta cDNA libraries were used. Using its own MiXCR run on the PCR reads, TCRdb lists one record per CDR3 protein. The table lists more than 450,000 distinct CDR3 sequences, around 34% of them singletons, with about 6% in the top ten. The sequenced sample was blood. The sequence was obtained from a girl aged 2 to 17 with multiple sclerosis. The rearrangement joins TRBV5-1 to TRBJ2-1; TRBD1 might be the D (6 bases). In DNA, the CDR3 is TGCGCCAGCAGCTTGCTGGGCCCAGGGGATGAGCAGTTCTTC. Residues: CASSLLGPGDEQFF.